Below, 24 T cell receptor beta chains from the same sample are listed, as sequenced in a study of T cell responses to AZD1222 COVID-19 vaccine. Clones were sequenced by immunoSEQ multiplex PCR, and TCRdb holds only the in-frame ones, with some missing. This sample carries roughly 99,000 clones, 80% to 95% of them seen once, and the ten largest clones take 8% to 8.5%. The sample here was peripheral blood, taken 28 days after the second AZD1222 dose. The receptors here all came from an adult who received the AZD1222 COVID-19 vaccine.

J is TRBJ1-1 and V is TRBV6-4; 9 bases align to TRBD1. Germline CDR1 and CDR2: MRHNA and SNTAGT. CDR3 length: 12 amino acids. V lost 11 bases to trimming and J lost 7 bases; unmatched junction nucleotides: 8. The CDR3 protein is CAGTGTQIEAFF. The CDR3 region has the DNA TGTGCCGGGACAGGGACCCAGATTGAAGCTTTCTTT.

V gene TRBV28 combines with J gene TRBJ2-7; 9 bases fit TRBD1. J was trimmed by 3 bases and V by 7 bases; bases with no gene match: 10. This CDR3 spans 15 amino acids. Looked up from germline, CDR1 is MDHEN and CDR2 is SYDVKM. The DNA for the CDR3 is TGTGCCAGCACTATCACAGGGGGCTCTGGCTACGAGCAGTACTTC. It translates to CASTITGGSGYEQYF.

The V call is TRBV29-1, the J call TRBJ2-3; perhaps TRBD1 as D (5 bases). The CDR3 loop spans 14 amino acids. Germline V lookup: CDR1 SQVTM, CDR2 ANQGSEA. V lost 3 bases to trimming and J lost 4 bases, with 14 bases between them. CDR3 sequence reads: CSVDLWQGPDTQYF. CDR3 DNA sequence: TGCAGCGTTGATTTGTGGCAGGGCCCAGATACGCAGTATTTT.

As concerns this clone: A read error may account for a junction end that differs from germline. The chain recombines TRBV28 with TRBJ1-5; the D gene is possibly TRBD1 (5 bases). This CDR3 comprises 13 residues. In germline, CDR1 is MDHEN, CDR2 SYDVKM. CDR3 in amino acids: CAGSSGTIQPQHF. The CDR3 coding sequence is TGTGCCGGCAGTTCGGGGACTATCCAGCCCCAGCATTTT. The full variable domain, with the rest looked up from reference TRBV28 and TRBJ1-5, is DVKVTQSSRYLVKRTGEKVFLECVQDMDHENMFWYRQDPGLGLRLIYFSYDVKMKEKGDIPEGYSVSREKKERFSLILESASTNQTSMYLCAGSSGTIQPQHFGDGTRLSIL.

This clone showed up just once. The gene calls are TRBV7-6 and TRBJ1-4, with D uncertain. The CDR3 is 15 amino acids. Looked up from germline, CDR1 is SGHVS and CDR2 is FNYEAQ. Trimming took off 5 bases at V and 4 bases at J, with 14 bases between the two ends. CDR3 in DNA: TGTGCCAGCAGCCGTAGCGACGGATATAATGAAAAACTGTTTTTT. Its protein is CASSRSDGYNEKLFF.

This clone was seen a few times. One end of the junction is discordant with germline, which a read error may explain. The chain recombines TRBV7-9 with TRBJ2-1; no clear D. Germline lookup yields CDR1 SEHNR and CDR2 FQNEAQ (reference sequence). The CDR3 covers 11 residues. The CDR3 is CASTLSDEQFF. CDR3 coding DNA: TGTGCCAGCACCTTAAGCGATGAGCAGTTCTTC.

The CDR3 sequence: CASSPGENSPLHF. The CDR3, as DNA: TGTGCCAGCAGCCCAGGGGAGAATTCACCCCTCCACTTT. This chain links TRBV7-6 with TRBJ1-6; D might be TRBD1 (6 bases). Germline lookup yields CDR1 SGHVS and CDR2 FNYEAQ. Trimming took off 5 bases at V and 7 bases at J, with 9 bases between the two ends. The CDR3 totals 13 residues.

CDR3: CASSINNRGMAYEQYF. As DNA, the CDR3 is TGTGCCAGTAGTATTAACAACAGGGGAATGGCCTACGAGCAGTACTTC. The chain has TRBV19 and TRBJ2-7, with TRBD1 matching over 7 bases. Germline V gives CDR1 LNHDA, CDR2 SQIVND (reference sequence). The CDR3 is 16 amino acids. The trim removed 3 bases at V and 2 bases at J, leaving 10 bases unmatched.

The CDR3 DNA is TGTGCCAGCAGTGTGGGACTAGCGGGATCGGAGACCCAGTACTTC. Protein sequence: CASSVGLAGSETQYF. V is TRBV2 and J is TRBJ2-5; 13 nucleotides agree with TRBD2. CDR1 and CDR2 from the germline V gene are SNHLY and FYNNEI. V shed 4 bases, J shed 5 bases, and the junction held 4 bases outside the gene matches. CDR3 size: 15 residues.

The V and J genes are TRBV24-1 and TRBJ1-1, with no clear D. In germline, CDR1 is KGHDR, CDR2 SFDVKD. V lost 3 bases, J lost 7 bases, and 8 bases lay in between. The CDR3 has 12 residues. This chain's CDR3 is CATSDHKIEAFF. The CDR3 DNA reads TGTGCCACCAGTGATCATAAGATTGAAGCTTTCTTT.

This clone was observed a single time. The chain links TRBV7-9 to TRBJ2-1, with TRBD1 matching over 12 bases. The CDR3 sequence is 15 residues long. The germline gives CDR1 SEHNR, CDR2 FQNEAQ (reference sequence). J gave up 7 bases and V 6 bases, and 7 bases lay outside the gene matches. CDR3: CASSSRDRGLNEQFF. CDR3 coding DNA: TGTGCCAGCAGTTCCCGGGACAGGGGGCTGAATGAGCAGTTCTTC.

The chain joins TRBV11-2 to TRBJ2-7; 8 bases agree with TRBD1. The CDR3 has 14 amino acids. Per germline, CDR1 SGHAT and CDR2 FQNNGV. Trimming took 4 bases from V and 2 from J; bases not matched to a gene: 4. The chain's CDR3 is CASSSGQGAYEQYF. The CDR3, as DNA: TGTGCCAGCAGCTCAGGACAGGGCGCCTACGAGCAGTACTTC.

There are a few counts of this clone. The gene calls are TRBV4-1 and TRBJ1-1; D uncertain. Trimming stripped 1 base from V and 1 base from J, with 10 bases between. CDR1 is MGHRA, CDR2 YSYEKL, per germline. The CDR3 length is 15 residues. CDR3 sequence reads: CASSQVGKRNTEAFF. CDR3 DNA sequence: TGCGCCAGCAGCCAAGTGGGGAAGAGGAACACTGAAGCTTTCTTT.

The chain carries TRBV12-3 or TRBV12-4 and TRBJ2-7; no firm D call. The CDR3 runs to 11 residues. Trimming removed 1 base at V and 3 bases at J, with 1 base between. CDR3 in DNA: TGTGCCAGCAGTTTAGTCTACGAGCAGTACTTC. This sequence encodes CASSLVYEQYF.

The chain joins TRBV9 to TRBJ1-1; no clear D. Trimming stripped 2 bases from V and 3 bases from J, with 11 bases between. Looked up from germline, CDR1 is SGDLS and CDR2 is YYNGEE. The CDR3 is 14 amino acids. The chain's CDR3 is CASSVSWSDTEAFF. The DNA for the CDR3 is TGTGCCAGCAGCGTGAGTTGGTCCGACACTGAAGCTTTCTTT. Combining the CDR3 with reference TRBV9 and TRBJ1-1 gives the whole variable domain DSGVTQTPKHLITATGQRVTLRCSPRSGDLSVYWYQQSLDQGLQFLIQYYNGEERAKGNILERFSAQQFPDLHSELNLSSLELGDSALYFCASSVSWSDTEAFFGQGTRLTVV.

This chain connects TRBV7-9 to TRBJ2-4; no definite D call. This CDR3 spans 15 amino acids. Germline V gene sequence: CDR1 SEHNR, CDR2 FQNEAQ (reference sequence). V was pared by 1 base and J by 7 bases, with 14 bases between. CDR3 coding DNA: TGTGCCAGCAGCTTAGGGGCATTTGGATCCAACATTCAGTACTTC. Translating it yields CASSLGAFGSNIQYF.

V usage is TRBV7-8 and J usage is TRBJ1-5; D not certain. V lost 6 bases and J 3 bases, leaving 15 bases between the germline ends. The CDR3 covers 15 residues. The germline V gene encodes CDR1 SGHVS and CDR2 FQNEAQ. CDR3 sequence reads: CASSFGLRDNQPQHF. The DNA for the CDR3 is TGTGCCAGCAGTTTCGGCCTGAGGGACAATCAGCCCCAGCATTTT.

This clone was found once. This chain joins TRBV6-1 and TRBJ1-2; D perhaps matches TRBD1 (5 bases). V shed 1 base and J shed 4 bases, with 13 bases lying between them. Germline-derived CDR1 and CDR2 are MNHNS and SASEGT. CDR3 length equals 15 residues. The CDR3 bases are TGTGCCAGCAGTGAAGTGGGGGGGAACGTCTATGGCTACACCTTC. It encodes CASSEVGGNVYGYTF.

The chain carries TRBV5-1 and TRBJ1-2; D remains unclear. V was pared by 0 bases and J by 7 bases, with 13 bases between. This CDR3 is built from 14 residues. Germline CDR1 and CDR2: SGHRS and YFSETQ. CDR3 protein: CASSLGLFGRGYTF. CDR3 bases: TGCGCCAGCAGCTTGGGTCTGTTCGGGCGTGGCTACACCTTC. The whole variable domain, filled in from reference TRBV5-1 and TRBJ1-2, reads KAGVTQTPRYLIKTRGQQVTLSCSPISGHRSVSWYQQTPGQGLQFLFEYFSETQRNKGNFPGRFSGRQFSNSRSEMNVSTLELGDSALYLCASSLGLFGRGYTFGSGTRLTVV.

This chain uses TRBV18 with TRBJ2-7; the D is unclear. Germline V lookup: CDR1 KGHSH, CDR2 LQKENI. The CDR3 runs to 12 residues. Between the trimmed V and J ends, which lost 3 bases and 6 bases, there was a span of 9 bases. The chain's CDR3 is CASSPQDGEQYF. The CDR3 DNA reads TGTGCCAGCTCACCGCAGGACGGCGAGCAGTACTTC.

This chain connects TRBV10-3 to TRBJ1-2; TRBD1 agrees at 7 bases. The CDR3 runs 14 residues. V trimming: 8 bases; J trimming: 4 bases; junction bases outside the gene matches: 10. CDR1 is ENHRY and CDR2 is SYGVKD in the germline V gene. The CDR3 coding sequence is TGTGCCATCCGACCGGGACAGATCCCCTATGGCTACACCTTC. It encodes CAIRPGQIPYGYTF.

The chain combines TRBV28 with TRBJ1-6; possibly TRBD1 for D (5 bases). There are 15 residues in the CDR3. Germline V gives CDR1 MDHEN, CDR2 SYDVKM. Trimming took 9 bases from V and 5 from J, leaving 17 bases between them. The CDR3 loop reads CASSAGLKDNSPLHF. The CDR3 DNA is TGTGCCAGTAGTGCGGGACTCAAAGATAATTCACCCCTCCACTTT. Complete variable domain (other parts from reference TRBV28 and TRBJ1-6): DVKVTQSSRYLVKRTGEKVFLECVQDMDHENMFWYRQDPGLGLRLIYFSYDVKMKEKGDIPEGYSVSREKKERFSLILESASTNQTSMYLCASSAGLKDNSPLHFGNGTRLTVT.

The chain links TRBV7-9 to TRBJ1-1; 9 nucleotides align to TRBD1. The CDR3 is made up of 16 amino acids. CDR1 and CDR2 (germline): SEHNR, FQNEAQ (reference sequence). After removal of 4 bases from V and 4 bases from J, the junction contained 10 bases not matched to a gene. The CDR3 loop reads CASSSGTGMVGTEAFF. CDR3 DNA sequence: TGTGCCAGCAGCTCCGGGACAGGGATGGTTGGCACTGAAGCTTTCTTT.

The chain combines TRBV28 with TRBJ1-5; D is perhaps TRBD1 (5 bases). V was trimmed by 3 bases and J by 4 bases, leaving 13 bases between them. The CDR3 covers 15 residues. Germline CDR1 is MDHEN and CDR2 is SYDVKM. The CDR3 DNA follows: TGTGCCAGCAGTTTGCGAGGGCAGGGAAATCAGCCCCAGCATTTT. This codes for CASSLRGQGNQPQHF.